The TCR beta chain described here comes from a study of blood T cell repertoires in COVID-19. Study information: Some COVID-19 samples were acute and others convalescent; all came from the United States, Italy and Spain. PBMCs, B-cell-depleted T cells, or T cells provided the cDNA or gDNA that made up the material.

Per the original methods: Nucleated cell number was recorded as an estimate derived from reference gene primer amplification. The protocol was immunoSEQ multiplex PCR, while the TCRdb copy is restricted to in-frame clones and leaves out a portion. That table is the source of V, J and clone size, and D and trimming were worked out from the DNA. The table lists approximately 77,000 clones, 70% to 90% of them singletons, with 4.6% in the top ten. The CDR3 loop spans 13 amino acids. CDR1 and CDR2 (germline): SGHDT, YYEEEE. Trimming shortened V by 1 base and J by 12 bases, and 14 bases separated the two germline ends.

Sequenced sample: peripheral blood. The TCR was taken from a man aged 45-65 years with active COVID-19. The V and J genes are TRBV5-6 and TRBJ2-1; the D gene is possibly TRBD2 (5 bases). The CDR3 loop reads CASSLYEGHLQFF. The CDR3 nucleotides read TGTGCCAGCAGCTTGTATGAGGGTCACCTGCAGTTCTTC.